There are many counts of the clone carrying this T cell receptor (beta chain). This sample was taken from a study of human T cells and chemical hapten exposure. Time point indicated: pre-sensitization, week 0. As for treatment: therapeutic diphenylcyclopropenone sensitization with weekly scalp DPC. Using its own MiXCR run on the RACE reads, TCRdb lists one record per CDR3 protein. The sample carries about 350,000 distinct CDR3 sequences, over 5% recorded once. This clonotype was sampled from a woman between 18 and 29 years old with alopecia areata. Some clones in this sample may be carry-over from other donors' samples. The source material was whole blood, sampled in connection with sensitization to the hapten diphenylcyclopropenone (DPC).

The CDR3 is CSAGFGGDQETQYF. The DNA of the CDR3 is TGCAGTGCTGGGTTCGGGGGGGACCAAGAGACCCAGTACTTC. The V and J genes are TRBV20-1 and TRBJ2-5, with TRBD2 matching 8 bases. V lost 5 bases to trimming and J lost 0 bases; unmatched junction nucleotides: 5. The CDR3 extends over 14 amino acids. Germline values: CDR1 DFQATT, CDR2 SNEGSKA (reference sequence).